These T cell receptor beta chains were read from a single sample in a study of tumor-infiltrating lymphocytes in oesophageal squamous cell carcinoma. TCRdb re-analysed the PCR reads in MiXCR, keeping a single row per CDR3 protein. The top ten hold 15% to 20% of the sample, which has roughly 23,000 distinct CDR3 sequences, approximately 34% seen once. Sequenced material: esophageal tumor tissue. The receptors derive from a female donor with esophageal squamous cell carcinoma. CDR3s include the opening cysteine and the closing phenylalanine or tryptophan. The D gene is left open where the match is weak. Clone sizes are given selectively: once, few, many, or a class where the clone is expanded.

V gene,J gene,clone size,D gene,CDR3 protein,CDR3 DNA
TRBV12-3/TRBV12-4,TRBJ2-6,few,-,CASSFFRGLWLHLRF,-
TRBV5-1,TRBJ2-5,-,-,CASTHTGAWETQYF,TGCGCCAGCACCCATACTGGGGCATGGGAGACCCAGTACTTC
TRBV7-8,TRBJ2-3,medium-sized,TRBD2,CASSLRGLAGADTQYF,TGTGCCAGCAGCCTCCGAGGACTAGCGGGAGCAGATACGCAGTATTTT
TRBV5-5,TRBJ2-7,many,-,CASSLGLLTYEQYF,TGTGCCAGCAGCTTGGGGCTACTGACCTACGAGCAGTACTTC
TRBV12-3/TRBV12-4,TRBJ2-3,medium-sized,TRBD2,CASSPTSGSTDTQYF,TGTGCCAGCAGTCCGACTAGCGGGAGCACAGATACGCAGTATTTT
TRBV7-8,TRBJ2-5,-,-,CASSPVGVQETQYF,TGTGCCAGCAGCCCAGTGGGCGTACAAGAGACCCAGTACTTC
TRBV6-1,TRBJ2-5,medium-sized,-,CASSTRTSGTQYF,TGTGCCAGCAGTACCCGGACCAGCGGGACCCAGTACTTC
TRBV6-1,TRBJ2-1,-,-,CASRKDRDPSYNEQFF,TGTGCCAGCAGAAAAGACCGGGACCCTAGCTACAATGAGCAGTTCTTC
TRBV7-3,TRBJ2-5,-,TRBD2,CASSAQTSGRAQETQYF,TGTGCCAGCAGCGCCCAGACTAGCGGGAGGGCCCAAGAGACCCAGTACTTC
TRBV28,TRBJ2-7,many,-,CASSSLREQYF,TGTGCCAGCAGTTCCCTGCGCGAGCAGTACTTC
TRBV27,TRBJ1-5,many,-,CASSRVYNQPQHF,TGTGCCAGCAGTAGGGTCTACAATCAGCCCCAGCATTTT
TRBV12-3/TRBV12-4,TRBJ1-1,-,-,CASSFKSFVAFF,TGTGCCAGCAGTTTTAAGTCCTTTGTTGCTTTCTTT
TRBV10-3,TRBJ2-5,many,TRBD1,CAISERKPGQGKETQYF,TGTGCCATCAGTGAGAGAAAACCGGGACAGGGGAAAGAGACCCAGTACTTC
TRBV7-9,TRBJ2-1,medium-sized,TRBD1,CASSSYRGDEQFF,TGTGCCAGCAGCTCCTACAGGGGCGATGAGCAGTTCTTC
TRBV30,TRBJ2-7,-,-,CAWSGTQDSLPYEQYF,TGTGCCTGGAGTGGCACTCAGGACAGCCTGCCCTACGAGCAGTACTTC
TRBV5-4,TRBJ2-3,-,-,CASSLGFYTDTQYF,TGTGCCAGCAGCTTGGGTTTTTACACAGATACGCAGTATTTT
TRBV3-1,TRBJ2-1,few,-,CASSLSYNEQFF,TGTGCCAGCAGCCTAAGCTACAATGAGCAGTTCTTC
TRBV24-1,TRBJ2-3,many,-,CATKGIGADTQYF,TGTGCCACCAAAGGGATTGGAGCAGATACGCAGTATTTT
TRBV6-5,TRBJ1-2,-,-,CASSEEFTPPDGYTF,TGTGCCAGCAGTGAAGAGTTTACCCCCCCGGATGGCTACACCTTC
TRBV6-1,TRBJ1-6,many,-,CASSRQSSPLHF,TGTGCCAGCAGCAGGCAGAGTTCACCCCTCCACTTT
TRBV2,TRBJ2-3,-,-,CASSGGTASTDTQYF,TGTGCCAGCAGTGGTGGGACGGCTAGCACAGATACGCAGTATTTT
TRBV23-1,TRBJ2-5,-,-,CASSQPAGWSPLHF,TGCGCCAGCAGTCAGCCCGCAGGGTGGTCACCCCTCCACTTC
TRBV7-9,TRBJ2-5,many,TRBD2,CASSLEGAGGVQETQYF,TGTGCCAGCAGCTTAGAAGGAGCGGGAGGCGTCCAAGAGACCCAGTACTTC
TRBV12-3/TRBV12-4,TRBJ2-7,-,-,CASSFFSSGPTYEQYF,TGTGCCAGCAGTTTTTTTTCCTCCGGTCCTACCTACGAGCAGTACTTC
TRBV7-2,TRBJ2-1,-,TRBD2,CASSTRTSGRAGGNEQFF,TGTGCCAGCAGCACTCGGACTAGCGGGAGGGCCGGGGGCAATGAGCAGTTCTTC
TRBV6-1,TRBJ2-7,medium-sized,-,CASSENGIQANEQYF,TGTGCCAGCAGTGAAAACGGGATACAAGCCAACGAGCAGTACTTC
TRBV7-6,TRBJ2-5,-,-,CASSLVSWETQYF,TGTGCCAGCAGCTTAGTAAGCTGGGAGACCCAGTACTTC
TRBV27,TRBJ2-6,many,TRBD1,CASRSTGGNSGANVLTF,TGTGCCAGCAGATCGACAGGGGGCAACTCTGGGGCCAACGTCCTGACTTTC
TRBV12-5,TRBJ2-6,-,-,CASGFRIVRAVLRF,-
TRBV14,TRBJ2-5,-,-,CASSQSQDGVKTQYF,TGTGCCAGCAGCCAATCTCAAGACGGAGTGAAGACCCAGTACTTC
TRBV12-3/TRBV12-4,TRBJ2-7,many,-,CASSFDREAYEQYF,TGTGCCAGCAGTTTTGATAGGGAGGCCTACGAGCAGTACTTC
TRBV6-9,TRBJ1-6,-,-,CASRGGGNNSPLHF,TGTGCCAGCAGAGGGGGTGGGAATAATTCACCCCTCCACTTT
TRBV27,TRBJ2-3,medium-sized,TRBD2,CASSFEVSGRGTDTQYF,TGTGCCAGCAGTTTCGAGGTCAGCGGGAGGGGCACAGATACGCAGTATTTT
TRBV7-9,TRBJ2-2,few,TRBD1,CASSPDRATGELFF,TGTGCCAGCAGCCCCGACAGGGCGACCGGGGAGCTGTTTTTT
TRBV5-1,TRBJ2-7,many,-,CASSFNSYNEQYF,TGCGCCAGCAGCTTTAACTCCTACAATGAGCAGTACTTC
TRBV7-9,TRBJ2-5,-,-,CASSLNPTWAANTGELYF,TGTGCCAGCAGCTTAAACCCTACTTGGGCGGCGAACACCGGGGAGCTGTACTTC
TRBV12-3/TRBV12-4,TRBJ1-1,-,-,CASSLGPTNTEAFF,TGTGCCAGCAGTTTGGGACCCACGAACACTGAAGCTTTCTTT
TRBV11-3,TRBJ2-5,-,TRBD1,CASSDDRVSETQYF,TGTGCCAGCAGCGATGACAGGGTTTCGGAGACCCAGTACTTC
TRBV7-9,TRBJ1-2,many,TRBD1,CASSLPGQGAAGYTF,TGTGCCAGCAGCTTACCGGGACAGGGGGCTGCTGGCTACACCTTC
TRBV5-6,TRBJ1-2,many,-,CASHPGAGRQYGYTF,TGTGCCAGCCACCCGGGAGCGGGCAGACAATATGGCTACACCTTC
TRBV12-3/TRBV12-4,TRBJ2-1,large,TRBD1,CASSWTGGEQFF,TGTGCCAGCAGTTGGACAGGGGGTGAGCAGTTCTTC
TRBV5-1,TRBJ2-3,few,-,CASSWTDSTDTQYF,TGCGCCAGCAGCTGGACCGATAGCACAGATACGCAGTATTTT
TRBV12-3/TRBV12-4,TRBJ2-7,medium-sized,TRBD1,CASSFAGQGTEQYF,TGTGCCAGCAGTTTTGCGGGACAGGGGACCGAGCAGTACTTC
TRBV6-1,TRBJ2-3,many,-,CASSLQNTDTQYF,TGTGCCAGCAGTTTACAGAACACAGATACGCAGTATTTT
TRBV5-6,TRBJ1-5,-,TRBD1,CASSVDRDRDPRGSNQPQHF,TGTGCCAGCAGCGTGGACCGGGACAGAGACCCCAGAGGTAGCAATCAGCCCCAGCATTTT
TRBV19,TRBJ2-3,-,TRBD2,CASRSPSGSTDTQYF,TGTGCCAGTAGATCTCCTAGCGGTAGCACAGATACGCAGTATTTT
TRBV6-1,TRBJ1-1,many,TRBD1,CASSITGDVGEAFF,TGTGCCAGCAGTATTACAGGGGATGTTGGTGAAGCTTTCTTT
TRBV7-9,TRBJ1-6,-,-,CASSLRGQAAPLHF,TGTGCCAGCAGCTTAAGGGGCCAAGCAGCACCCCTCCACTTC
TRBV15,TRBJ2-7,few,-,CATSRVAGVDEQYF,TGTGCCACCAGCAGAGTGGCAGGGGTCGACGAGCAGTACTTC
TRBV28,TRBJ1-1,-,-,CASLELGNTEAFF,TGTGCCAGCCTCGAGTTGGGGAACACTGAAGCTTTCTTT
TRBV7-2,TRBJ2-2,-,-,CASSLKRSGGELFF,TGTGCCAGCAGCTTAAAGAGGTCCGGCGGGGAGCTGTTTTTT
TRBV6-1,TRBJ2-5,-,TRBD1,CASNMDRQETQYF,TGTGCCAGCAACATGGACAGGCAAGAGACCCAGTACTTC
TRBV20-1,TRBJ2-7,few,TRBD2,CSAIPVWLAGNEEQYF,TGCAGTGCTATCCCGGTTTGGCTAGCGGGAAACGAGGAGCAGTACTTC
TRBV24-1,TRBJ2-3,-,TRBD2,CATSDPGLAGSYTQYF,TGTGCCACCAGTGATCCGGGACTAGCGGGGAGCTATACGCAGTATTTT
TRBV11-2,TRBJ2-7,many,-,CASSRTYEQYF,TGTGCCAGCAGCCGCACCTACGAGCAGTACTTC